The 10 T cell receptor beta chains below were found in one sample sequenced in a study of molecular identifiers for immune sequencing clone quantification. Each CDR3 protein is one row after TCRdb ran MiXCR on the PCR reads. The repertoire holds more than 450,000 distinct CDR3 sequences, with roughly a fifth as singletons. The sequenced sample consisted of naive CD8+ T cells from blood, with Jurkat cell RNA spiked in. The subset denotes: FACS-sorted CD8+CD4-CCR7+CD45RA+ naive T cells. The origin of the receptors is a human donor in good health. Some libraries in this study had Jurkat cell RNA spiked in.

This clonotype was found a few times. The chain joins TRBV29-1 to TRBJ1-3; unclear D gene. From germline, CDR1 is SQVTM and CDR2 ANQGSEA. This CDR3 comprises 13 residues. V lost 4 bases and J 0 bases, leaving 7 bases between the germline ends. The CDR3 spells CSVGGSSGNTIYF. The CDR3 nucleotides are TGCAGCGTTGGTGGTAGCTCTGGAAACACCATATATTTT. Looking up the rest from reference TRBV29-1 and TRBJ1-3 gives the full variable domain: SAVISQKPSRDICQRGTSLTIQCQVDSQVTMMFWYRQQPGQSLTLIATANQGSEATYESGFVIDKFPISRPNLTFSTLTVSNMSPEDSSIYLCSVGGSSGNTIYFGEGSWLTVV.

The rearrangement joins TRBV13 to TRBJ1-4, with TRBD1 identical over 7 bases. This CDR3 is built from 15 residues. V lost 3 bases, J lost 5 bases, and 6 bases stayed unmatched. Germline lookup yields CDR1 PRHDT and CDR2 FYEKMQ (reference sequence). The CDR3 nucleotides read TGTGCCAGCAGCTTCCGGGACAGCGACAATGAAAAACTGTTTTTT. It is translated as CASSFRDSDNEKLFF.

As regards this clonotype: An end of the junction does not agree with germline; a read error may underlie this. The chain links TRBV30 to TRBJ2-3, with 13 bases lining up with TRBD2. Germline CDR1 GTSNPN, CDR2 SVGIG (reference sequence). The CDR3 is 16 residues long. The CDR3 is CAWSYRLAGGTGTQYF. In DNA form, the CDR3 reads TGTGCCTGGAGCTATCGACTAGCGGGGGGCACAGGTACGCAGTATTTT.

This clonotype came up a few times. The chain couples TRBV30 to TRBJ1-5; unclear D gene. This CDR3 is 15 amino acids long. V was pared by 2 bases and J by 6 bases, with 17 bases between. Germline V gene sequence: CDR1 GTSNPN, CDR2 SVGIG (reference sequence). The CDR3 region is CAWSLEHRGSQPQHF. DNA for the CDR3: TGTGCCTGGAGTCTGGAACACCGAGGAAGTCAGCCCCAGCATTTT. Using reference TRBV30 and TRBJ1-5 for the parts outside the CDR3, the full variable domain is SQTIHQWPATLVQPVGSPLSLECTVEGTSNPNLYWYRQAAGRGLQLLFYSVGIGQISSEVPQNLSASRPQDRQFILSSKKLLLSDSGFYLCAWSLEHRGSQPQHFGDGTRLSIL.

The chain recombines TRBV4-3 with TRBJ2-7; D gene uncertain. The CDR3 is made up of 15 amino acids. Germline values: CDR1 LGHNA, CDR2 YSLEER. Trimming cost V 0 bases and J 4 bases, with 13 bases left between them. The CDR3 bases are TGCGCCAGCAGCCAAGATTTGGGCACAAAATACGAGCAGTACTTC. Translating it yields CASSQDLGTKYEQYF.

Note on this clonotype: The junction does not match germline at one end; this may be a read error. This rearrangement joins TRBV5-5 to TRBJ2-7; 11 bases align to TRBD2. This CDR3 spans 15 amino acids. Germline V gene lookup returns CDR1 SGHKS and CDR2 YYEKEE (reference sequence). DNA for the CDR3: TGTGCCAGCAAGCACCCGGGACTAGCGGACTACGGGCAGTACTTC. Amino acid sequence: CASKHPGLADYGQYF.

The chain joins TRBV28 to TRBJ1-2; no clear D. CDR1 MDHEN and CDR2 SYDVKM come from the germline V gene. The CDR3 runs to 14 residues. The V and J ends lost 3 bases and 1 base respectively, with 9 bases between them. CDR3 protein: CASSFGRINYGYTF. CDR3 bases: TGTGCCAGCAGTTTTGGACGGATTAACTATGGCTACACCTTC.

Comment on this clonotype: This may be a read error, as it is one base from a much larger clone. The rearrangement joins TRBV29-1 to TRBJ1-2; D is uncertain. CDR1 and CDR2 (germline): SQVTM, ANQGSEA. The V end lost 1 base, the J end lost 3 bases, and 6 bases lay between the germline ends. This CDR3 region has 12 residues. DNA for the CDR3: TGCAGCGTTGAAGGAATGTACTATGGCTACACCTTC. This codes for CSVEGMYYGYTF.

This clonotype was seen at least ten times. The CDR3 DNA sequence: TGTGCCAGCAGCCCTTCTTCAGGGACAAGTAATGAAAAACTGTTTTTT. This codes for CASSPSSGTSNEKLFF. The gene calls are TRBV7-8 and TRBJ1-4, with TRBD1 as a possible D gene (6 bases). V lost 5 bases, J lost 4 bases, and 17 bases lay in between. The germline gives CDR1 SGHVS, CDR2 FQNEAQ. The CDR3 extends over 16 amino acids.

As concerns this clonotype: A much larger clone differs from this one at a single base, so this may be a read error. The genes are TRBV28 and TRBJ2-5, with 7 bases matching TRBD1. Germline V gene lookup returns CDR1 MDHEN and CDR2 SYDVKM. The CDR3 is made up of 14 amino acids. The CDR3 loop is CASSSTGRGEAQYF. CDR3 nucleotides: TGTGCCAGCAGCTCGACAGGGCGAGGAGAGGCCCAGTACTTC.